This TCR beta chain came from a study of T-cell memory formation after mild COVID-19. Background on the study: Clusters of TCRs were largely donor specific.

TCRdb fed the 5' RACE reads into MiXCR, producing one record per CDR3 protein. The top ten hold around 20% of the sample, which has about 320,000 distinct CDR3 sequences, 13% to 15% seen once. Ten or more counts support this clonotype. Its antigen is unidentified. The length of the CDR3 is 15 residues. J was trimmed by 5 bases and V by 3 bases; bases with no gene match: 7. Study-level findings and limits: Shrinking CD4+ clones were chiefly CM and EM; CD8+ ones were chiefly EMRA. Pre-infection memory carried some responding clones, suggesting that cross-reactive memory joined.

The sample taken for sequencing was PBMCs or a T cell subset sorted from them (not recorded which). This chain connects TRBV12-3 or TRBV12-4 to TRBJ1-5; 7 bases match TRBD1. The TCR comes from a man younger than 35 who had mild COVID-19 (a few samples of this study predate the infection). Cell type and time point are not known. Written as DNA, the CDR3 is TGTGCCAGCAGTTTTAGTCGACAGGGCTATCAGCCCCAGCATTTT. Its protein product is CASSFSRQGYQPQHF.